A selection of T cell receptor beta chains follows, all from one sample in a study of cytotoxic CD8 clonotypes in ibrutinib-treated CLL. Using immunoSEQ multiplex PCR, the repertoire was profiled, and TCRdb retains in-frame clones only, with some absent. Of 200,000 to 250,000 clones in the sample, around 75% were seen once. The sample consisted of PBMCs, taken after 12 months of ibrutinib treatment. The receptors come from a human donor with chronic lymphocytic leukemia. Each CDR3 is given with its conserved first and last residue. The D gene is left open where the match is weak. The size entry is marked missing in some rows and otherwise reads once, few, many or a size class.

D,size,J,V,DNA,CDR3
TRBD1,.,TRBJ2-7,TRBV7-6,TGTGCCAGCAGCCACGGACAGGGGCTAAGGAACGAGCAGTACTTC,CASSHGQGLRNEQYF
.,many,TRBJ2-7,TRBV27,TGTGCCAGCAGTTCCGCGGGACACGGAACCTACGAGCAGTACTTC,CASSSAGHGTYEQYF
TRBD1,.,TRBJ2-7,TRBV2,TGTGCCAGCAGGCCTGCAGGGGGCAGCGAGCAGTACTTC,CASRPAGGSEQYF
.,.,TRBJ1-1,TRBV5-1,TGCGCCAGCAGCTTGAACAGGCGTACTGAAGCTTTCTTT,CASSLNRRTEAFF
.,.,TRBJ1-4,TRBV11-3,TGTGCCAGCAGCCCTTCCCCCAATGAAAAACTGTTTTTT,CASSPSPNEKLFF
.,.,TRBJ2-3,TRBV9,TGTGCCAGCAGCGTAGCTGGAGCAGATACGCAGTATTTT,CASSVAGADTQYF
.,.,TRBJ2-1,TRBV6-5,TGTGCCACTCTCCTGCAGTCCCCCTCCTACAATGAGCAGTTCTTC,CATLLQSPSYNEQFF
.,.,TRBJ1-5,TRBV15,TGTGCCACCAGCAGAGTCGGACAGCTCAATCAGCCCCAGCATTTT,CATSRVGQLNQPQHF
TRBD2,.,TRBJ2-7,TRBV5-1,TGCGCCAGCAGCTCCCGGACTAGCGGGAGTTACGAGCAGTACTTC,CASSSRTSGSYEQYF
.,.,TRBJ1-2,TRBV4-3,TGCGCCAGCAGCCCAGTGATGGGGGTGGCGGGTGGCTACACCTTC,CASSPVMGVAGGYTF
TRBD1,many,TRBJ1-5,TRBV7-8,TGTGCCAGCAGTTCGGCGACAGGGGACATTGGGGATCAGCCCCAGCATTTT,CASSSATGDIGDQPQHF
.,.,TRBJ1-2,TRBV2,TGTGCCAGCGTGGGGAACGTTAGGTATGGCTACACCTTC,CASVGNVRYGYTF
.,.,TRBJ1-1,TRBV27,TGTGCCAGCAGTCCAGGGACGGCGAACACTGAAGCTTTCTTT,CASSPGTANTEAFF
TRBD2,.,TRBJ2-7,TRBV7-6,TGTGCCAGCAGCTTTCGTTCAATGTCTGGGGAGGGGTACGAGCAGTACTTC,CASSFRSMSGEGYEQYF
TRBD2,.,TRBJ2-7,TRBV11-3,TGTGCCAGCAGCTTATTGGGTTCGACTAGCGCAGGGTGGCAGTACTTC,CASSLLGSTSAGWQYF
.,.,TRBJ1-2,TRBV2,TGTGCCAGCGGTCAGGGACAATCCTATGGCTACACCTTC,CASGQGQSYGYTF
TRBD2,.,TRBJ2-3,TRBV9,TGTGCCAGCAGCGTAGGAGCTAGCGGGGTTGGCACAGATACGCAGTATTTT,CASSVGASGVGTDTQYF
TRBD2,.,TRBJ2-3,TRBV27,TGTGCCAGCAGTTCGTCTAGCGGGCTTCGTACAGATACGCAGTATTTT,CASSSSSGLRTDTQYF
.,.,TRBJ2-7,TRBV14,TGTGCCAGCAGCCAAGAAAATGGGTACGAGCAGTACTTC,CASSQENGYEQYF
TRBD1,.,TRBJ1-1,TRBV29-1,TGCAGCGTTTACCCGACAGGGAAGACTGAAGCTTTCTTT,CSVYPTGKTEAFF
.,.,TRBJ2-2,TRBV18,TGTGCCAGCTCACCGGGCGGCGGGCTGAACACCGGGGAGCTGTTTTTT,CASSPGGGLNTGELFF
.,.,TRBJ1-1,TRBV14,TGTGCCAGCAGCCTTTCACTGAACACTGAAGCTTTCTTT,CASSLSLNTEAFF
.,.,TRBJ2-6,TRBV7-8,TGTGCCAGCAGCTTAGCTAGGGGAGGAGGGGCCAACGTCCTGACTTTC,CASSLARGGGANVLTF
TRBD2,.,TRBJ2-1,TRBV5-1,TGCGCCAGCAGCTTGGGACTAGCGGGCGTGAGGAATGAGCAGTTCTTC,CASSLGLAGVRNEQFF
.,.,TRBJ1-4,TRBV19,TGTGCCAGTAGTATTAGGTCCGGGCTCGACGAAAAACTGTTTTTT,CASSIRSGLDEKLFF
TRBD1,.,TRBJ2-2,TRBV7-8,TGTGCCACGCCAAGCCGGGACAGGGTATCCGGGGAGCTGTTTTTT,CATPSRDRVSGELFF
TRBD1,.,TRBJ2-3,TRBV30,TGTGCCTGGAGTGTACTAAGAACAGGGGGCGGGGATACGCAGTATTTT,CAWSVLRTGGGDTQYF
.,.,TRBJ2-7,TRBV28,TGTGCCAGCAGTAACCCCGGGCTCTTGCTTTACGAGCAGTACTTC,CASSNPGLLLYEQYF
.,few,TRBJ2-7,TRBV6-5,TGTGCAGCCAACCACTACGAGCAGTACTTC,CAANHYEQYF
.,.,TRBJ1-5,TRBV9,TGTGCCAGCAGCGTAGGACTGACTAGCAATCAGCCCCAGCATTTT,CASSVGLTSNQPQHF
.,.,TRBJ2-7,TRBV20-1,TGCAGTGTTCCACAGGGATACGAGCAGTACTTC,CSVPQGYEQYF
TRBD1,few,TRBJ1-2,TRBV28,TGTGCCAGCACCATACCGGGACAGCCTAACTATGGCTACACCTTC,CASTIPGQPNYGYTF
.,.,TRBJ2-1,TRBV2,TGTGCCAGCAGTGGGAGGGGGCTCAGTGAGCAGTTCTTC,CASSGRGLSEQFF
TRBD2,.,TRBJ2-7,TRBV7-2,TGTGCCAGCAGCAGAAAAGCGGGAGAAGGCGAGCAGTACTTC,CASSRKAGEGEQYF
TRBD1,.,TRBJ1-1,TRBV29-1,TGCAGCGCTTTAGTAGGGGGCTTGAACACTGAAGCTTTCTTT,CSALVGGLNTEAFF
TRBD1,.,TRBJ1-1,TRBV11-2,TGTGCCAGCAGCTTAGACTTCAGGGGGCGGTACGCTGAAGCTTTCTTT,CASSLDFRGRYAEAFF
.,.,TRBJ1-2,TRBV6-5,TGTGCCAGCAGTTACGGGGGATCCTATGGCTACACCTTC,CASSYGGSYGYTF
TRBD1,.,TRBJ1-1,TRBV11-2,TGTGCCAGCAGCTTTCGACAGGGGAGGACTGAAGCTTTCTTT,CASSFRQGRTEAFF
TRBD2,.,TRBJ2-1,TRBV11-2,TGTGCCAGCAGCATCGAGGGACTAGCGGGAGGGGGGAATGAGCAGTTCTTC,CASSIEGLAGGGNEQFF